This record looks at one T cell receptor (beta chain) sequence and its context. Its antigen specificity is not known. No base quality information exists; no much larger clone differs at one position. The CDR3 numbers 16 residues from cysteine through phenylalanine. The DNA shown is the 48-base CDR3, in frame from base 1. Taken from the germline V gene (reference sequence), the CDR1 and CDR2 loops are SGHNT and YYREEE. V trim: 3 bases; J trim: 2 bases; unmatched bases: 6. Each donor gave one peripheral blood draw, averaging about 120 mL, which was collected into heparinised tubes. A BD FACSAria II was used to sort naive, central memory, regulatory and stem cell-like memory CD4+ T cells with a panel that included CD45RO, CCR7, CD25, CD127, CD95 and CD27. A purity above 98% was achieved for all sorted populations. PBMCs were separated immediately by Lymphoprep density gradient centrifugation and were stained directly, without being cultured. So that batch effects would be minimized, each experiment stained and sorted samples in pairs, pairing one healthy donor with one patient.

These data originate in a study of beta chain features in type 1 diabetes (dated by TCRdb to 2017 to 2018). General notes on the study: Mean age, gender distribution, total cell number and subset yield did not differ between patients and healthy donors. Naive and central memory subsets were obtained from all 30 or so donors, but regulatory and stem cell-like memory subsets were isolated from only 8 patients and 8 healthy donors. A total of 90 million to 120 million sorted cells were examined across all samples, and a strong correlation was observed between cell number per subset and RNA yield. The study compared TCRB repertoires of sorted circulating CD4+ T cell subsets between recently diagnosed type 1 diabetes patients and matched healthy donors. Here is what the overall study found, with its caveats: PCR may preferentially amplify shorter templates, but because patient and control samples were amplified and corrected together, any resulting skew would affect both groups equally. Naive, central memory and regulatory TCRB repertoires appeared more similar among patients than among healthy donors. Type 1 diabetes patients showed a moderate but significant shortening of TCRB CDR3 length in all four CD4+ subsets. Patients with type 1 diabetes made fewer insertions and deleted more nucleotides at VDJ recombination sites, implying thymic rearrangement abnormalities. Because small numbers of individuals were included in the HLA sub-analyses, any influence of HLA type on TCRB rearrangement was left unresolved. Because cDNA was sequenced instead of genomic DNA, activated cells with high expression could be over-represented, although the groups did not differ in activation or CD3 levels.

The entire amount of isolated RNA was reverse transcribed using the High Capacity cDNA Reverse Transcription Kit, so the sequenced TCRB transcripts were expressed ones. Naive, central memory and regulatory T cell samples underwent deep immunoSEQ sequencing, averaging about 3.5 million total reads per sample. After sorted cells were lysed in RLT buffer, RNA was extracted with DNase-treated RNeasy Micro or Mini kits, with the choice depending on cell number. To prevent cross-contamination, each cell subset was processed individually, whereas patient and healthy donor samples were processed jointly. The immunoSEQ multiplex PCR was used to amplify TCRB sequences from cDNA, yielding 87-bp fragments that span the CDR3 region. Sequencing of the amplicons was performed on the Illumina HiSeq platform. The study's own analysis went as follows. Synthetic template baselines were used to correct PCR bias computationally, reads within Hamming distance 2 were collapsed, and singletons that could not be merged were discarded. Reads were aligned to IMGT to assign V, D and J genes, CDR3 length, and insertions or deletions at six rearrangement sites. Within each subset, clonotype counts were normalized to sorted cell number, and only after that were true diversity and Gini coefficients computed with the tcR R package. The overlap coefficient, calculated on TCRB nucleotide sequences, was used to measure repertoire sharing. Out-of-frame TCRB sequences from naive cells were analyzed to stand in for the pre-selection repertoire. This is the immuneACCESS table as TCRdb keeps it, with only in-frame sequences that have V and J called. A part of the clones is gone; compared with another copy, unresolved V genes explain less than half, and the rest is unexplained. D and trimming come from the DNA, and the V and J calls and clone size come from that table. This sample lists nearly 700,000 clones; roughly an eighth were detected once. The ten largest clones add up to 0.02% to 0.025% of the sample.

Material for sequencing was naive CD4+ T cells from blood. In the paper's terms, the cell subset or site label means: true naive CD4+ T cells. The origin of this receptor is a young man with type 1 diabetes. The rearranged chain carries TRBV5-4 and TRBJ2-1, and 9 junctional nucleotides match TRBD2. The CDR3 in this case is CASSSSGGRTYNEQFF. The sequenced DNA is TGTGCCAGCAGCTCCAGCGGGGGGCGGACCTACAATGAGCAGTTCTTC.